The 18 T cell receptor beta chains in this list originate from one sample, sequenced in a study of PD-1 blockade in classical Hodgkin lymphoma. The repertoire was sequenced with immunoSEQ multiplex PCR; TCRdb's copy has only in-frame clones and lacks some. This table has some 150,000 clones, about 78% appearing once. All the patients suffered relapse after autologous stem cell transplantation, and brentuximab vedotin exposure differed. The specimen comprised peripheral blood mononuclear cells (PBMCs), sampled before the second cycle of nivolumab. These receptors were obtained from a human donor with classical Hodgkin lymphoma.

This clone was observed a single time. The chain combines TRBV19 with TRBJ2-1, with 9 bases that match TRBD2. CDR1 and CDR2 from the germline V gene are LNHDA and SQIVND (reference sequence). The V gene end was trimmed by 7 bases and the J gene end by 4 bases; junction bases not matched to a gene: 8. This CDR3 comprises 15 residues. The CDR3 sequence is CASTSQLAGYNEQFF. The CDR3, as DNA: TGTGCCAGTACATCCCAGCTAGCGGGATACAATGAGCAGTTCTTC.

This clone appeared many times. V is TRBV7-9 and J is TRBJ1-5; D is undetermined. V shed 3 bases and J shed 7 bases, with 13 bases lying between them. CDR1 and CDR2 from the germline V gene are SEHNR and FQNEAQ (reference sequence). This CDR3 spans 14 amino acids. The CDR3, as DNA: TGTGCCAGCAGCTTTCGCATCGCGGGACAGCCCCAGCATTTT. Residues: CASSFRIAGQPQHF.

About this clone: Other DNA sequences in this specimen translate into the identical CDR3. V gene TRBV11-3 combines with J gene TRBJ1-1; a possible D gene is TRBD1 (5 bases). V was trimmed by 5 bases and J by 1 base, leaving 8 bases between them. Germline V lookup: CDR1 SGHNT, CDR2 YENEEA. The CDR3 spans 13 residues. The CDR3 DNA follows: TGTGCCAGCAGCAGAACAGGGAACACTGAAGCTTTCTTT. Translated: CASSRTGNTEAFF. The full variable domain, rest sourced from reference TRBV11-3 and TRBJ1-1, is EAGVVQSPRYKIIEKKQPVAFWCNPISGHNTLYWYLQNLGQGPELLIRYENEEAVDDSQLPKDRFSAERLKGVDSTLKIQPAELGDSAVYLCASSRTGNTEAFFGQGTRLTVV.

This clone was counted a single time. The chain employs TRBV29-1 and TRBJ1-1; D is ambiguous. The V gene lost 0 bases and the J gene lost 10 bases, with 15 bases spanning the gap. The CDR3 has 13 residues. Germline lookup yields CDR1 SQVTM and CDR2 ANQGSEA. The CDR3 reads CSVEDVGGLGAFF. DNA of the CDR3: TGCAGCGTTGAAGATGTAGGAGGGCTTGGAGCTTTCTTT.

This clone was counted many times. The chain has TRBV28 and TRBJ2-7; no clear D gene. Looked up from germline, CDR1 is MDHEN and CDR2 is SYDVKM. This CDR3 has 11 amino acids. Trimming pared 2 bases from V and 5 bases from J, leaving 4 bases between. CDR3 protein: CASSLVNEQYF. CDR3 in DNA: TGTGCCAGCAGTTTAGTAAACGAGCAGTACTTC.

The V gene is TRBV28, the J gene TRBJ1-2, with D uncertain. The V and J ends lost 4 bases and 3 bases respectively, with 18 bases between them. The germline gives CDR1 MDHEN, CDR2 SYDVKM. This CDR3 is built from 16 residues. CDR3 DNA sequence: TGTGCCAGCAGTTCCCCTTTTGGTGGCGCTGACTATGGCTACACCTTC. Protein sequence: CASSSPFGGADYGYTF.

The chain carries TRBV18 and TRBJ1-4; no clear D. V was cut by 1 base and J by 2 bases, with 5 bases left in between. Germline CDR1 is KGHSH and CDR2 is LQKENI. This CDR3 is 14 amino acids long. CDR3 residues: CASSPQWTNEKLFF. The CDR3 nucleotides read TGTGCCAGCTCACCACAGTGGACTAATGAAAAACTGTTTTTT.

The chain recombines TRBV6-1 with TRBJ2-7, with D hard to call. V was pared by 5 bases and J by 2 bases, with 7 bases between. The CDR3 runs to 12 residues. The germline gives CDR1 MNHNS, CDR2 SASEGT. The CDR3 DNA follows: TGTGCCAGCAGTCGGACCACCTACGAGCAGTACTTC. Its translation is CASSRTTYEQYF.

The chain has TRBV7-2 and TRBJ2-1, with 9 bases matching TRBD1. With V trimmed by 4 bases and J by 7 bases, 20 bases remained unmatched. The CDR3 is 19 amino acids. The germline V gene encodes CDR1 SGHTA and CDR2 FQGNSA. The CDR3 nucleotides read TGTGCCAGCAGCTCCCCCTCCCTCGGACAGGGGAGCCTTAGAAATGAGCAGTTCTTC. Translated, it gives CASSSPSLGQGSLRNEQFF.

The chain is built from TRBV6-5 and TRBJ1-1, with D uncertain. The germline CDR1 and CDR2 sequences are MNHEY and SVGAGI. The V end was cut by 6 bases, the J end by 4 bases, with 12 bases between. The CDR3 totals 13 residues. The CDR3 coding sequence is TGTGCCAGCAGCTCTGACTCGAGCACTGAAGCTTTCTTT. It encodes CASSSDSSTEAFF.

This clone was counted a few times. The chain links TRBV5-6 to TRBJ2-7, with D maybe TRBD2 (6 bases). V was pared by 4 bases and J by 6 bases, with 20 bases between. Germline-derived CDR1 and CDR2 are SGHDT and YYEEEE. The CDR3 is 15 residues long. The CDR3 DNA follows: TGTGCCAGCAGCCCCGGCGGCGGGGCGTCAGGCGAGCAGTACTTC. It yields the protein CASSPGGGASGEQYF.

V usage is TRBV7-9 and J usage is TRBJ1-2; D not certain. The CDR3 totals 13 residues. From germline, CDR1 is SEHNR and CDR2 FQNEAQ (reference sequence). Between the trimmed V and J ends, which lost 5 bases and 8 bases, there was a span of 15 bases. CDR3 nucleotide sequence: TGTGCCAGCAGCAACCGGGATCTGAGGGGCTACACCTTC. Its translation is CASSNRDLRGYTF.

V gene TRBV14 combines with J gene TRBJ2-2; D is possibly TRBD1 (5 bases). The germline V gene encodes CDR1 SGHDN and CDR2 FVKESK. Between the trimmed V and J ends, which lost 6 bases and 3 bases, there was a span of 8 bases. There are 13 residues in the CDR3. CDR3 amino acids: CASSLGDTGELFF. Here the CDR3 DNA reads TGTGCCAGCAGTCTAGGGGACACCGGGGAGCTGTTTTTT.

This clone has only a few counts. This sequence joins TRBV19 and TRBJ2-1; maybe TRBD2 (5 bases). The V gene's germline CDR1 is LNHDA and CDR2 SQIVND (reference sequence). CDR3 size: 15 residues. Trimming left V 3 bases short and J 6 bases short, with 15 bases between. This chain's CDR3 is CASSIVGLASNEQFF. In DNA, the CDR3 is TGTGCCAGTAGTATTGTTGGCCTAGCAAGCAATGAGCAGTTCTTC.

CDR3 loop: CASAPGAYEQYF. The CDR3 coding sequence is TGTGCCAGCGCCCCGGGGGCCTACGAGCAGTACTTC. The chain is built from TRBV6-5 and TRBJ2-7; a weak D match, TRBD2 (6 bases). The CDR3 contains 12 residues. V was trimmed by 8 bases and J by 2 bases, leaving 10 bases between them. CDR1 is MNHEY and CDR2 is SVGAGI in the germline V gene.

The gene calls are TRBV29-1 and TRBJ1-2; 7 nucleotides line up with TRBD1. The J segment lost 4 bases and the V segment lost 6 bases, leaving 8 bases of the junction unmatched. The CDR3 has 13 amino acids. Germline CDR1 and CDR2: SQVTM and ANQGSEA. The CDR3 bases are TGCAGCGTGTTACAGGGGATCGGCTATGGCTACACCTTC. Translation gives CSVLQGIGYGYTF. The whole variable domain, filled in from reference TRBV29-1 and TRBJ1-2, reads SAVISQKPSRDICQRGTSLTIQCQVDSQVTMMFWYRQQPGQSLTLIATANQGSEATYESGFVIDKFPISRPNLTFSTLTVSNMSPEDSSIYLCSVLQGIGYGYTFGSGTRLTVV.

J is TRBJ2-1 and V is TRBV2; 10 nucleotides align to TRBD2. The CDR3 totals 14 residues. The V gene end was trimmed by 7 bases and the J gene end by 8 bases; junction bases not matched to a gene: 8. The germline CDR1 and CDR2 sequences are SNHLY and FYNNEI. The CDR3 loop is CASTMASGSDEQFF. CDR3 DNA: TGTGCCAGCACGATGGCTAGCGGGAGTGATGAGCAGTTCTTC. The full variable domain, completed using reference TRBV2 and TRBJ2-1, is EPEVTQTPSHQVTQMGQEVILRCVPISNHLYFYWYRQILGQKVEFLVSFYNNEISEKSEIFDDQFSVERPDGSNFTLKIRSTKLEDSAMYFCASTMASGSDEQFFGPGTRLTVL.

This clone appeared once. The CDR3, as DNA: TGTGCCAGCAGCCCCCGGACAGGGTCTTTGAATGAGCAGTTCTTC. This translates into CASSPRTGSLNEQFF. The chain employs TRBV11-1 and TRBJ2-1, with 8 bases aligning to TRBD1. The V segment lost 5 bases and the J segment 7 bases; nucleotides outside the gene matches: 10. The CDR3 runs to 15 residues. The germline V gene has CDR1 SGHAT and CDR2 FQDESV (reference sequence).